This TCR beta chain was sequenced for a study of cytomegalovirus exposure and HLA in healthy donors. The CDR3 covers 17 residues. The V gene end was trimmed by 7 bases and the J gene end by 3 bases; junction bases not matched to a gene: 15. The V gene's germline CDR1 is LNHDA and CDR2 SQIVND (reference sequence). The primer mix had 60 Vbeta and 13 Jbeta primers. Here immunoSEQ multiplex PCR was the method, and the copy in TCRdb shows in-frame clones only, minus some. The table lists over 100,000 clones, 69% of them singletons. This clone has just a few counts. The gene calls are TRBV19 and TRBJ1-1; TRBD1 agrees at 9 bases. Sequences were obtained from PBMCs. This TCR came from a woman between 70 and 85 years old in good health and CMV-seropositive. In DNA, the CDR3 is TGTGCCAGTACCTCTCGGGGACAGGGATTACTCGACACTGAAGCTTTCTTT. It yields the protein CASTSRGQGLLDTEAFF.